The clone carrying this T cell receptor (beta chain) was found a few times. Its antigen is unidentified. The data derive from a study of early T cells in non-severe SARS-CoV-2 infection. Turning to the study itself: Bulk RNA isolated from unsorted whole blood underwent sequencing; chains were not paired.

Germline V gives CDR1 MGHRA, CDR2 YSYEKL. This CDR3 contains 17 residues. The germline V and J ends were trimmed by 0 bases and 4 bases, with 17 bases remaining between them. General study results and limits: Private and CD4 specificities were missed by VDJdb matching, which favored anti-spike CD8 responses.

Attachment of unique molecular identifiers to individual cDNA molecules was performed. TCRdb re-analysed the 5' RACE reads in MiXCR, keeping a single row per CDR3 protein. Of tens of thousands of distinct CDR3 sequences in the sample, 20% were seen once. The rearrangement uses TRBV4-1 and TRBJ2-3; tentatively, D is TRBD1 (6 bases). The sample consisted of whole blood, taken at baseline. The receptor was isolated from an adult who was a healthcare worker with PCR-confirmed SARS-CoV-2 infection or an uninfected control (not recorded which). CDR3 DNA: TGCGCCAGCAGCCAAGATCAAGCAGGGGCGTTTGCAGATACGCAGTATTTT. Amino acid sequence: CASSQDQAGAFADTQYF.